This T cell receptor (beta chain) was obtained from a study of PD-1 blockade in classical Hodgkin lymphoma. Study context: Patients were treated with nivolumab at 3 mg/kg, and this was given intravenously every 2 weeks. Study-wide results and caveats: Compared with baseline, CD4+ but not CD8+ TCR diversity had risen significantly by C4D1. Prior therapy or disease activity may underlie the repertoire differences, whose causes remain undefined. Newly diagnosed patients reportedly trailed healthy donors in baseline TCR diversity.

A note on this clone: The antigen is undetermined.

TCRdb keeps only in-frame clones here, not all; method: immunoSEQ multiplex PCR. The sample lists about 6,600 clones; approximately 77% were seen once. This CDR3 has 14 residues. The V and J ends lost 3 bases and 2 bases respectively, with 9 bases between them. CDR1 is MDHEN and CDR2 is SYDVKM in the germline V gene. Patients all relapsed after autologous stem cell transplantation, and there was variation in brentuximab vedotin exposure. The rearrangement links TRBV28 to TRBJ2-3, with D possibly being TRBD2 (6 bases). This TCR was recovered from a human donor with classical Hodgkin lymphoma. Sequenced here: peripheral blood mononuclear cells (PBMCs), sampled at baseline. As DNA, the CDR3 is TGTGCCAGCAGTTTCGGGAGCCCCACAGATACGCAGTATTTT. Translated, it gives CASSFGSPTDTQYF.